The 30 T cell receptor beta chains below come from one sample, sequenced in a study of cytomegalovirus exposure and HLA in healthy donors. Vbeta (60) and Jbeta (13) primers were used in the PCR. Using immunoSEQ multiplex PCR, the repertoire was profiled, and TCRdb retains in-frame clones only, with some absent. The table lists around 200,000 clones, about 88% of them singletons, with roughly 0.33% in the top ten. The sample comprised PBMCs. The receptor source for this set is a woman younger than 45 in good health and CMV-seronegative.

In nucleotides, the CDR3 is TGTGCCAGCAGTTCTCCTCGTGCTGGGGCCAACGTCCTGACTTTC. It codes for CASSSPRAGANVLTF. The chain links TRBV28 to TRBJ2-6, with no clear D. From germline, CDR1 is MDHEN and CDR2 SYDVKM. Trimming stripped 4 bases from V and 2 bases from J, with 9 bases between. The length of the CDR3 is 15 residues. The full variable domain, in which reference TRBV28 and TRBJ2-6 provide the parts outside the CDR3, is DVKVTQSSRYLVKRTGEKVFLECVQDMDHENMFWYRQDPGLGLRLIYFSYDVKMKEKGDIPEGYSVSREKKERFSLILESASTNQTSMYLCASSSPRAGANVLTFGAGSRLTVL.

The V gene is TRBV7-9, the J gene TRBJ1-2; D unclear. Germline V gene data show CDR1 as SEHNR and CDR2 as FQNEAQ (reference sequence). There are 15 residues in the CDR3. The V end lost 8 bases, the J end lost 4 bases, and 20 bases lay between the germline ends. CDR3 coding DNA: TGTGCCAGCCTTAACGACAAACAGAACCCCTATGGCTACACCTTC. Translated, it gives CASLNDKQNPYGYTF.

There are a few counts of this clone. V and J are TRBV6-1 and TRBJ2-1; 10 bases are shared with TRBD1. The CDR3 has 15 residues. With 7 bases clipped from V and 4 bases from J, the junction kept 7 bases outside the gene matches. The germline V gene has CDR1 MNHNS and CDR2 SASEGT. CDR3 residues: CASTEGTGAYNEQFF. In DNA form, the CDR3 reads TGTGCCAGCACCGAAGGGACAGGGGCATACAATGAGCAGTTCTTC.

This chain connects TRBV19 to TRBJ2-3; D possibly corresponds to TRBD1 (5 bases). CDR1 and CDR2 from the germline V gene are LNHDA and SQIVND (reference sequence). Deletions cut 4 bases from V and 2 bases from J, with 13 bases between. The CDR3 spans 15 residues. This chain's CDR3 is CASSRTTRPTDTQYF. As DNA, the CDR3 is TGTGCCAGTAGTAGGACAACCCGCCCCACAGATACGCAGTATTTT.

This clone was seen more than once but under ten times. This rearrangement joins TRBV4-2 to TRBJ1-2, with a tentative D call TRBD1 (6 bases). Germline lookup yields CDR1 LGHNA and CDR2 YNFKEQ. With 0 bases removed from V and 4 bases from J, the gap between germline ends came to 24 bases. This CDR3 comprises 19 residues. The CDR3 sequence is CASSQDAFTRVDSFYGYTF. DNA of the CDR3: TGTGCCAGCAGCCAAGATGCTTTTACCCGGGTGGACAGCTTCTATGGCTACACCTTC.

The chain couples TRBV7-3 to TRBJ1-1; D gene unclear. CDR1 is SGHTA and CDR2 is FQGTGA in the germline V gene. CDR3 length: 13 amino acids. V was cut by 0 bases and J by 14 bases, with 16 bases left in between. The CDR3 region is CASSLTLGSPSFF. Written as DNA, the CDR3 is TGTGCCAGCAGCTTAACGTTGGGGAGCCCCTCCTTCTTT. The variable domain in full, with the rest retrieved from reference TRBV7-3 and TRBJ1-1, is GAGVSQTPSNKVTEKGKYVELRCDPISGHTALYWYRQSLGQGPEFLIYFQGTGAADDSGLPNDRFFAVRPEGSVSTLKIQRTERGDSAVYLCASSLTLGSPSFFGQGTRLTVV.

The chain uses TRBV5-5 and TRBJ2-7; D is possibly TRBD1 (7 bases). Germline CDR1 reads SGHKS; CDR2 reads YYEKEE (reference sequence). The CDR3 spans 16 residues. V was clipped by 4 bases and J by 5 bases, with 22 bases between them. Written as DNA, the CDR3 is TGTGCCAGCAGCATATCCCAGGGGACTGACAGGGACGAGCAGTACTTC. Translating gives CASSISQGTDRDEQYF.

The V call is TRBV27, the J call TRBJ2-7, with D possibly being TRBD2 (6 bases). The V gene lost 5 bases and the J gene lost 3 bases, with 14 bases spanning the gap. The CDR3 consists of 14 residues. Germline lookup yields CDR1 MNHEY and CDR2 SMNVEV (reference sequence). CDR3: CASSLRDGGYEQYF. Here the CDR3 DNA reads TGTGCCAGCAGTCTGAGGGACGGGGGCTACGAGCAGTACTTC.

This clone was seen only once. The chain couples TRBV5-1 to TRBJ1-5; D is ambiguous. Germline V lookup: CDR1 SGHRS, CDR2 YFSETQ. This CDR3 spans 16 amino acids. Trimming took off 4 bases at V and 3 bases at J, with 17 bases between the two ends. The CDR3 sequence: CASSRLVEGTNQPQHF. CDR3 bases: TGCGCCAGCAGCCGGTTGGTTGAGGGAACCAATCAGCCCCAGCATTTT.

The gene calls are TRBV18 and TRBJ1-2; TRBD1 is a possible D gene (5 bases). The CDR3 consists of 14 residues. The germline CDR1 and CDR2 sequences are KGHSH and LQKENI. Deletions cut 3 bases from V and 4 bases from J, with 12 bases between. For the CDR3, the DNA is TGTGCCAGCTCACCGGAACAGGCGATCTATGGCTACACCTTC. Translated: CASSPEQAIYGYTF.

This chain joins TRBV5-1 and TRBJ2-7; D ambiguous. Trimming took off 2 bases at V and 2 bases at J, with 11 bases between the two ends. Germline values: CDR1 SGHRS, CDR2 YFSETQ. This CDR3 region has 14 residues. This chain's CDR3 is CASSFYAGTYEQYF. DNA for the CDR3: TGCGCCAGCAGCTTTTACGCCGGTACCTACGAGCAGTACTTC.

The rearrangement uses TRBV6-1 and TRBJ1-2; D is perhaps TRBD1 (6 bases). This CDR3 comprises 13 residues. The ends were cut back, 6 bases at V and 4 bases at J, with 12 bases in the middle. Germline V gene sequence: CDR1 MNHNS, CDR2 SASEGT. This CDR3 reads CASRPTGSYGYTF. Here the CDR3 DNA reads TGTGCCAGCAGGCCAACAGGGAGCTATGGCTACACCTTC.

This chain uses TRBV19 with TRBJ2-2, with 8 bases matching TRBD2. Germline CDR1 LNHDA, CDR2 SQIVND (reference sequence). This CDR3 has 19 residues. With 2 bases clipped from V and 5 bases from J, the junction kept 16 bases outside the gene matches. CDR3 loop: CASSIIRRGGRPWTGELFF. The CDR3 nucleotides are TGTGCCAGTAGTATAATCCGTCGCGGGGGGAGGCCGTGGACCGGGGAGCTGTTTTTT.

V usage is TRBV27 and J usage is TRBJ1-4, with D perhaps matching TRBD1 (5 bases). This CDR3 has 14 amino acids. The V end lost 4 bases, the J end lost 4 bases, and 10 bases lay between the germline ends. CDR1 and CDR2 (germline): MNHEY, SMNVEV (reference sequence). CDR3 bases: TGTGCCAGCAGTTCCTGGGGCCTTAATGAAAAACTGTTTTTT. Amino acids: CASSSWGLNEKLFF.

This chain joins TRBV27 and TRBJ1-2, with TRBD1 as a possible D gene (6 bases). CDR1 and CDR2 (germline): MNHEY, SMNVEV (reference sequence). Trimming removed 7 bases from V and 4 bases from J, with 13 bases in between. This CDR3 has 13 amino acids. The CDR3: CASTRGRGYGYTF. The CDR3 nucleotides read TGTGCCAGCACGAGGGGGAGGGGCTATGGCTACACCTTC.

This clone was found a few times. The chain combines TRBV30 with TRBJ2-1; no reliable D call. V was cut by 4 bases and J by 5 bases, with 9 bases left in between. The germline gives CDR1 GTSNPN, CDR2 SVGIG (reference sequence). The CDR3 runs 12 residues. CDR3 residues: CAWKESNNEQFF. As DNA, the CDR3 is TGTGCCTGGAAGGAGAGTAACAATGAGCAGTTCTTC.

V and J are TRBV29-1 and TRBJ2-3; TRBD2 matches 12 bases. CDR1 is SQVTM, CDR2 ANQGSEA, per germline. V gave up 6 bases and J gave up 10 bases; unmatched junction bases: 14. This CDR3 spans 15 amino acids. CDR3 in amino acids: CSVRGGLAGSDAQYF. The DNA for the CDR3 is TGCAGCGTCCGGGGGGGACTAGCGGGTTCTGATGCGCAGTATTTT.

Concerning this clone itself: The same CDR3 also results from other DNA sequences found in this sample. J is TRBJ1-4 and V is TRBV28; 7 bases line up with TRBD1. The CDR3 contains 12 residues. Trimming took 4 bases from V and 8 from J; bases not matched to a gene: 1. Germline V gene sequence: CDR1 MDHEN, CDR2 SYDVKM. CDR3: CASSSGGEKLFF. The CDR3 bases are TGTGCCAGCAGTTCAGGGGGAGAAAAACTGTTTTTT.

This clone appeared a single time. The chain uses TRBV18 and TRBJ2-2, with unresolved D. The V end lost 2 bases, the J end lost 8 bases, and 6 bases lay between the germline ends. This CDR3 spans 12 amino acids. From germline, CDR1 is KGHSH and CDR2 LQKENI. CDR3 in amino acids: CASSPIRGELFF. The CDR3 DNA is TGTGCCAGCTCACCAATCCGGGGGGAGCTGTTTTTT.

V is TRBV7-2 and J is TRBJ2-1; tentative D call: TRBD2 (5 bases). This CDR3 spans 16 amino acids. CDR1 and CDR2 (germline): SGHTA, FQGNSA. V lost 1 base, J lost 0 bases, and 10 bases lay in between. The CDR3 sequence is CASSLGGPSSYNEQFF. The DNA of the CDR3 is TGTGCCAGCAGCTTAGGAGGGCCAAGCTCCTACAATGAGCAGTTCTTC.

This chain connects TRBV5-1 to TRBJ2-3; 7 bases map to TRBD2. The germline V gene has CDR1 SGHRS and CDR2 YFSETQ. V lost 5 bases and J lost 2; bases outside the gene matches: 11. The CDR3 is 16 residues long. This CDR3 is CASSGRGLPYTDTQYF. CDR3 bases: TGCGCCAGCAGTGGAAGGGGACTACCTTACACAGATACGCAGTATTTT.

This clone occurred once. For the CDR3, the DNA is TGTGCCAGCAACCTCCGACGGGGTCGGCAGTACTTC. Translation gives CASNLRRGRQYF. The rearrangement links TRBV28 to TRBJ2-7, with a tentative D call TRBD2 (5 bases). The CDR3 extends over 12 amino acids. CDR1 MDHEN and CDR2 SYDVKM come from the germline V gene. V was pared by 7 bases and J by 9 bases, with 16 bases between.

V gene TRBV5-1 combines with J gene TRBJ2-1, with a weak D call TRBD2 (6 bases). Trimming took off 4 bases at V and 8 bases at J, with 22 bases between the two ends. Germline lookup yields CDR1 SGHRS and CDR2 YFSETQ. The CDR3 consists of 16 residues. CDR3 sequence (DNA): TGCGCCAGCAGCACCGGGGGAATAGGGGTTCTCGATGAGCAGTTCTTC. This sequence encodes CASSTGGIGVLDEQFF.

This clone appeared once. The genes are TRBV9 and TRBJ1-3; no reliable D call. Germline assignment: CDR1 SGDLS and CDR2 YYNGEE. V dropped 0 bases and J dropped 4 bases, with 8 bases sitting between them. CDR3 length: 14 amino acids. CDR3: CASSVGGEGNTIYF. CDR3 in DNA: TGTGCCAGCAGCGTAGGGGGAGAAGGAAACACCATATATTTT.

The chain links TRBV28 to TRBJ2-2; possibly TRBD2 for D (6 bases). Germline V lookup: CDR1 MDHEN, CDR2 SYDVKM. With 2 bases removed from V and 6 bases from J, the gap between germline ends came to 10 bases. The CDR3 sequence is 14 residues long. In nucleotides, the CDR3 is TGTGCCAGCAGTTTAGCGGGAACCCCCGGGGAGCTGTTTTTT. This sequence encodes CASSLAGTPGELFF.

This chain connects TRBV28 to TRBJ2-1; TRBD2 matches 8 bases. This CDR3 comprises 15 residues. Germline-derived CDR1 and CDR2 are MDHEN and SYDVKM. V was clipped by 5 bases and J by 8 bases; unmatched bases: 11. CDR3 DNA: TGTGCCAGCAGTAAGGGGTGGCGGGGGGTCGATGAGCAGTTCTTC. This gives the protein CASSKGWRGVDEQFF.

Here the CDR3 DNA reads TGTGCCAGCAGCGTAGGGCCGAGCAGGAACATTCAGTACTTC. Residues: CASSVGPSRNIQYF. This sequence joins TRBV9 and TRBJ2-4; D uncertain. The CDR3 has 14 amino acids. Germline V lookup: CDR1 SGDLS, CDR2 YYNGEE. Deletions cut 0 bases from V and 7 bases from J, with 11 bases between. Full variable domain (remainder filled in from reference TRBV9 and TRBJ2-4): DSGVTQTPKHLITATGQRVTLRCSPRSGDLSVYWYQQSLDQGLQFLIQYYNGEERAKGNILERFSAQQFPDLHSELNLSSLELGDSALYFCASSVGPSRNIQYFGAGTRLSVL.

The chain has TRBV28 and TRBJ1-1; TRBD1 aligns across 9 bases. Looked up from germline, CDR1 is MDHEN and CDR2 is SYDVKM. The V segment lost 8 bases and the J segment 4 bases; nucleotides outside the gene matches: 2. This CDR3 region has 12 residues. The CDR3: CASRQGGTEAFF. CDR3 DNA: TGTGCCAGCCGACAGGGGGGCACTGAAGCTTTCTTT.

CDR3 bases: TGTGCCAGCAGTACCATTCTCAGGGTTATGGGGCATGAGCAGTTCTTC. This sequence encodes CASSTILRVMGHEQFF. The V and J genes are TRBV28 and TRBJ2-1, with D tentatively TRBD1 (5 bases). Germline V gene sequence: CDR1 MDHEN, CDR2 SYDVKM. This CDR3 has 16 residues. Trimming stripped 5 bases from V and 8 bases from J, with 22 bases between. Together with reference TRBV28 and TRBJ2-1, the CDR3 gives the full variable domain: DVKVTQSSRYLVKRTGEKVFLECVQDMDHENMFWYRQDPGLGLRLIYFSYDVKMKEKGDIPEGYSVSREKKERFSLILESASTNQTSMYLCASSTILRVMGHEQFFGPGTRLTVL.

This chain links TRBV5-1 with TRBJ2-2, with D perhaps matching TRBD1 (5 bases). The germline V gene encodes CDR1 SGHRS and CDR2 YFSETQ. Deletions cut 0 bases from V and 0 bases from J, with 9 bases between. The CDR3 extends over 16 amino acids. The CDR3 protein is CASSLGQGPNTGELFF. CDR3 in DNA: TGCGCCAGCAGCTTGGGCCAGGGCCCGAACACCGGGGAGCTGTTTTTT.